This note documents a single T cell receptor (beta chain) sequence. This entry is derived from a study of T cell changes during pregnancy in multiple sclerosis. The method was immunoSEQ multiplex PCR; TCRdb's version includes in-frame clones alone and lacks a portion of them. The table shows about 66,000 clones, with 90% occurring only once. The V gene's germline CDR1 is MNHNS and CDR2 SASEGT. Between the trimmed V and J ends, which lost 4 bases and 3 bases, there was a span of 18 bases. The CDR3 has 17 amino acids. V is TRBV6-1 and J is TRBJ1-4; D is possibly TRBD1 (6 bases). The clonotype was recovered from a female donor with multiple sclerosis, enrolled in a pregnancy study. Sequenced here: peripheral blood, sampled in the third trimester of pregnancy. CDR3 amino acids: CASSVGQWIAANEKLFF. DNA of the CDR3: TGTGCCAGCAGTGTAGGACAGTGGATCGCCGCTAATGAAAAACTGTTTTTT.